The clone carrying this T cell receptor (beta chain) was seen more than once but under ten times. Its specificity is not known. The data derive from a study of T cell repertoires in cytomegalovirus infection. Germline values: CDR1 MNHEY, CDR2 SVGAGI. There are 13 residues in the CDR3. The germline V and J ends were trimmed by 4 bases and 7 bases, with 11 bases remaining between them. MiXCR, run by TCRdb on the reads, gives a single entry per CDR3 protein. The table has about 830,000 distinct CDR3 sequences, over 25% seen once. The material was cultured CD8+ T cells from PBMCs, obtained from culture after CMV antigen stimulation. The V and J genes are TRBV6-5 and TRBJ1-5, with D tentatively TRBD1 (6 bases). The TCR originated in a human donor in good health (CMV status not recorded). Some clones in this sample may be carry-over from other donors' samples. CDR3 protein: CASSWGLSQPQHF. Here the CDR3 DNA reads TGTGCCAGCAGTTGGGGGCTGTCACAGCCCCAGCATTTT.